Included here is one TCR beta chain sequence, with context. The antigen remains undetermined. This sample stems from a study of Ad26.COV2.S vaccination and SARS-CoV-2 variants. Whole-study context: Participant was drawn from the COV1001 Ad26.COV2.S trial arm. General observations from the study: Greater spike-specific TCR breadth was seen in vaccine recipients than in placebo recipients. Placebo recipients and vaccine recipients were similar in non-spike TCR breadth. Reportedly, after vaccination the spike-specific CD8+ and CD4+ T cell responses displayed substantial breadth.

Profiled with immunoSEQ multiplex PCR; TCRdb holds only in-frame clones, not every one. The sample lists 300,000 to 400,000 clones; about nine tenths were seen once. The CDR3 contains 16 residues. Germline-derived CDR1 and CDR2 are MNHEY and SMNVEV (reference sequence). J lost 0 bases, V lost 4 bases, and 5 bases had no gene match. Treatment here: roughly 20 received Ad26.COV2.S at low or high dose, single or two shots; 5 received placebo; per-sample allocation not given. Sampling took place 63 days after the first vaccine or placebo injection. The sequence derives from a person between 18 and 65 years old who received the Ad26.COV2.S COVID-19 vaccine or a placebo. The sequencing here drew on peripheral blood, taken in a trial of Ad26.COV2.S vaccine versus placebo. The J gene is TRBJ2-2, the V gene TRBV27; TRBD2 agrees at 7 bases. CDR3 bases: TGTGCCAGCAGTTGGGGACTAACCCCGAACACCGGGGAGCTGTTTTTT. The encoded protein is CASSWGLTPNTGELFF.